Listed below are T cell receptor beta chains from one sample, sequenced in a study of T cell repertoires in aging, cancer and after chemotherapy. TCRdb itself ran the multiplex PCR reads through MiXCR, one entry per CDR3 protein. The table lists under 2,500 distinct CDR3 sequences, approximately 35% of them singletons, with less than 30% in the top ten. Material: blood. The receptors were sampled from a human donor with a solid tumor. CDR3s include the opening cysteine and the closing phenylalanine or tryptophan. Each record gives: D gene, clone size, V gene, J gene, CDR3 protein, CDR3 DNA. D genes are given only for firm matches. Some rows have no size entry. The others give once, few or many, or a class for an expanded clone.

d_gene: .
abundance: .
v_gene: TRBV10-1
j_gene: TRBJ2-7
CDR3aa: CASSEAVKQYF
CDR3nt: TGCGCCAGCAGTGAGGCAGTCAAGCAGTACTTC

d_gene: TRBD1
abundance: .
v_gene: TRBV6-5
j_gene: TRBJ1-5
CDR3aa: CAISESPSGTGINQPQHF
CDR3nt: TGTGCCATCAGTGAGTCCCCGTCAGGGACAGGGATCAATCAGCCCCAGCATTTT

d_gene: TRBD1
abundance: few
v_gene: TRBV7-9
j_gene: TRBJ2-1
CDR3aa: CASRGQGGKNEQFF
CDR3nt: TGTGCCAGCAGGGGACAGGGGGGTAAGAATGAGCAGTTCTTC

d_gene: .
abundance: medium-sized
v_gene: TRBV15
j_gene: TRBJ1-1
CDR3aa: CATSRAGRLNTEAFF
CDR3nt: TGTGCCACCAGCAGAGCCGGCCGTCTGAACACTGAAGCTTTCTTT

d_gene: TRBD2
abundance: .
v_gene: TRBV12-3/TRBV12-4
j_gene: TRBJ2-3
CDR3aa: CASSKTGLAGEDTQYF
CDR3nt: TGTGCCAGCAGTAAAACAGGACTAGCGGGAGAAGATACGCAGTATTTT

d_gene: TRBD2
abundance: .
v_gene: TRBV18
j_gene: TRBJ2-7
CDR3aa: CASSPPGLAGYEQYF
CDR3nt: TGTGCCAGCTCACCACCGGGACTAGCGGGGTACGAGCAGTACTTC

d_gene: TRBD1
abundance: .
v_gene: TRBV7-9
j_gene: TRBJ2-1
CDR3aa: CASRTGTGEGEQFF
CDR3nt: TGTGCCAGCAGAACCGGGACAGGGGAGGGTGAGCAGTTCTTC

d_gene: .
abundance: large
v_gene: TRBV30
j_gene: TRBJ2-5
CDR3aa: CAWDRQGGVQETQYF
CDR3nt: TGTGCCTGGGATCGACAGGGAGGGGTCCAAGAGACCCAGTACTTC

d_gene: .
abundance: large
v_gene: TRBV15
j_gene: TRBJ2-3
CDR3aa: CATRAGRLDTDTQYF
CDR3nt: TGTGCCACACGGGCGGGGCGACTCGACACAGATACGCAGTATTTT

d_gene: .
abundance: large
v_gene: TRBV30
j_gene: TRBJ2-1
CDR3aa: CAWSPSWNEQFF
CDR3nt: TGTGCCTGGAGCCCTTCCTGGAATGAGCAGTTCTTC

d_gene: .
abundance: .
v_gene: TRBV18
j_gene: TRBJ2-7
CDR3aa: CASSPPTGHSYEQYF
CDR3nt: TGTGCCAGCTCACCACCAACGGGACACTCATACGAGCAGTACTTC

d_gene: TRBD2
abundance: .
v_gene: TRBV11-1
j_gene: TRBJ2-3
CDR3aa: CASSSRWTSGSADTQYF
CDR3nt: TGTGCCAGCAGCTCCCGCTGGACTAGCGGGAGCGCAGATACGCAGTATTTT

d_gene: .
abundance: .
v_gene: TRBV12-3/TRBV12-4
j_gene: TRBJ2-3
CDR3aa: CASGSVFRTDTQYF
CDR3nt: TGTGCCAGCGGTTCTGTCTTTCGCACAGATACGCAGTATTTT

d_gene: .
abundance: .
v_gene: TRBV5-6
j_gene: TRBJ1-2
CDR3aa: CASSLAGKDGYTF
CDR3nt: TGTGCCAGCAGCTTGGCAGGGAAGGACGGCTACACCTTC

d_gene: TRBD2
abundance: .
v_gene: TRBV6-1
j_gene: TRBJ2-3
CDR3aa: CASPGAWTSGGAKDTQYF
CDR3nt: TGTGCCAGCCCAGGGGCCTGGACTAGCGGGGGGGCTAAAGATACGCAGTATTTT

d_gene: .
abundance: .
v_gene: TRBV5-6
j_gene: TRBJ1-6
CDR3aa: CASSRTSRNYNSPLHF
CDR3nt: TGCGCCAGCAGCCGCACATCTAGGAACTATAATTCACCCCTCCACTTT

d_gene: .
abundance: few
v_gene: TRBV28
j_gene: TRBJ2-1
CDR3aa: CASSPIGEQFF
CDR3nt: TGTGCCAGCAGTCCAATTGGTGAGCAGTTCTTC

d_gene: .
abundance: .
v_gene: TRBV6-5
j_gene: TRBJ1-2
CDR3aa: CASSELGTYYGYTF
CDR3nt: TGTGCCAGCAGTGAATTGGGGACTTACTATGGCTACACCTTC

d_gene: TRBD2
abundance: medium-sized
v_gene: TRBV15
j_gene: TRBJ2-3
CDR3aa: CATSRDTSATDTQYF
CDR3nt: TGTGCCACCAGCAGAGATACTAGCGCGACAGATACGCAGTATTTT

d_gene: TRBD1
abundance: .
v_gene: TRBV27
j_gene: TRBJ2-7
CDR3aa: CASSSAGTAALEQYF
CDR3nt: TGTGCCAGCAGCTCCGCCGGGACAGCCGCCCTCGAGCAGTACTTC

d_gene: .
abundance: few
v_gene: TRBV7-2
j_gene: TRBJ2-3
CDR3aa: CASSFGTASTDTQYF
CDR3nt: TGTGCCAGCAGCTTCGGGACTGCCAGCACAGATACGCAGTATTTT

d_gene: TRBD1
abundance: .
v_gene: TRBV18
j_gene: TRBJ2-2
CDR3aa: CASSPRTGDTGELFF
CDR3nt: TGTGCCAGCTCACCTCGGACAGGCGACACCGGGGAGCTGTTTTTT

d_gene: TRBD2
abundance: .
v_gene: TRBV7-2
j_gene: TRBJ2-5
CDR3aa: CASSLPTSGVETQYF
CDR3nt: TGTGCCAGCAGCTTACCAACTAGCGGGGTTGAGACCCAGTACTTC

d_gene: TRBD2
abundance: .
v_gene: TRBV11-2
j_gene: TRBJ2-1
CDR3aa: CASSLGRTSGFRYNEQFF
CDR3nt: TGTGCCAGCAGCTTAGGACGCACTAGCGGGTTTAGGTACAATGAGCAGTTCTTC

d_gene: .
abundance: .
v_gene: TRBV5-4
j_gene: TRBJ2-1
CDR3aa: CASSGTRNEQFF
CDR3nt: TGTGCCAGCAGCGGGACCCGTAATGAGCAGTTCTTC

d_gene: TRBD1
abundance: .
v_gene: TRBV7-2
j_gene: TRBJ2-3
CDR3aa: CASSRTGSTDTQYF
CDR3nt: TGTGCCAGCAGCCGGACAGGGAGCACAGATACGCAGTATTTT

d_gene: .
abundance: medium-sized
v_gene: TRBV6-5
j_gene: TRBJ2-1
CDR3aa: CASRERNNEQFF
CDR3nt: TGTGCCAGCAGGGAGCGGAACAATGAGCAGTTCTTC

d_gene: TRBD2
abundance: .
v_gene: TRBV20-1
j_gene: TRBJ2-7
CDR3aa: CSARDRAGAGEQYF
CDR3nt: TGCAGTGCTAGAGATAGAGCGGGAGCGGGCGAGCAGTACTTC

d_gene: TRBD1
abundance: .
v_gene: TRBV29-1
j_gene: TRBJ1-5
CDR3aa: CSVSDRGQDQPQHF
CDR3nt: TGCAGCGTTTCGGACAGGGGGCAGGATCAGCCCCAGCATTTT

d_gene: .
abundance: .
v_gene: TRBV5-4
j_gene: TRBJ2-4
CDR3aa: CASSLDRSKNIQYF
CDR3nt: TGTGCCAGCAGCTTGGACAGGAGCAAAAACATTCAGTACTTC

d_gene: .
abundance: once
v_gene: TRBV4-2
j_gene: TRBJ2-7
CDR3aa: CASSPPGSSYEQYF
CDR3nt: TGTGCCAGCAGCCCACCGGGGAGCTCCTACGAGCAGTACTTC

d_gene: .
abundance: .
v_gene: TRBV14
j_gene: TRBJ1-6
CDR3aa: CASSQDAGVYNSPLHF
CDR3nt: TGTGCCAGCAGCCAAGATGCAGGGGTCTATAATTCACCCCTCCACTTT

d_gene: .
abundance: large
v_gene: TRBV6-5
j_gene: TRBJ2-2
CDR3aa: CASSYSTTGELFF
CDR3nt: TGTGCCAGCAGTTACTCGACCACCGGGGAGCTGTTTTTT

d_gene: TRBD1
abundance: .
v_gene: TRBV7-6
j_gene: TRBJ1-6
CDR3aa: CASSLSRGQSPLHF
CDR3nt: TGTGCCAGCAGCTTAAGCAGGGGGCAGTCACCCCTCCACTTT

d_gene: .
abundance: .
v_gene: TRBV6-1
j_gene: TRBJ1-1
CDR3aa: CASDIRTESFF
CDR3nt: TGTGCCAGCGATATAAGGACTGAATCTTTCTTT

d_gene: .
abundance: few
v_gene: TRBV30
j_gene: TRBJ2-7
CDR3aa: CAWSVSRYYEQYF
CDR3nt: TGTGCCTGGAGTGTAAGCCGGTATTACGAGCAGTACTTC

d_gene: TRBD1
abundance: medium-sized
v_gene: TRBV30
j_gene: TRBJ2-7
CDR3aa: CAWSSLGTGNEQYF
CDR3nt: TGTGCCTGGAGTTCCCTGGGGACAGGGAACGAGCAGTACTTC

d_gene: TRBD1
abundance: .
v_gene: TRBV24-1
j_gene: TRBJ1-2
CDR3aa: CATGTVSGYTF
CDR3nt: TGTGCCACGGGGACAGTCAGTGGCTACACCTTC

d_gene: .
abundance: .
v_gene: TRBV19
j_gene: TRBJ1-6
CDR3aa: CASSIGGPTNSPLHF
CDR3nt: TGTGCCAGTAGTATTGGGGGCCCTACTAATTCACCCCTCCACTTT

d_gene: .
abundance: few
v_gene: TRBV29-1
j_gene: TRBJ1-2
CDR3aa: CSVEDNRENFYGYTF
CDR3nt: TGCAGCGTTGAAGATAACAGGGAAAACTTCTATGGCTACACCTTC

d_gene: TRBD1
abundance: .
v_gene: TRBV12-3/TRBV12-4
j_gene: TRBJ2-7
CDR3aa: CASSPQGGAYKQYF
CDR3nt: TGTGCCAGCAGCCCACAGGGGGGAGCCTACAAGCAGTACTTC

d_gene: .
abundance: .
v_gene: TRBV6-2/TRBV6-3
j_gene: TRBJ2-3
CDR3aa: CASSSTRDGGTDTQYF
CDR3nt: TGTGCCAGCAGCAGCACCAGGGATGGGGGCACAGATACGCAGTATTTT

d_gene: TRBD2
abundance: few
v_gene: TRBV6-5
j_gene: TRBJ2-1
CDR3aa: CASSDFERTSANEQFF
CDR3nt: TGTGCCAGTAGTGACTTTGAGAGGACTAGCGCCAATGAGCAGTTCTTC

d_gene: TRBD1
abundance: .
v_gene: TRBV6-2/TRBV6-3
j_gene: TRBJ1-5
CDR3aa: CASSSHRQGSVDQPQHF
CDR3nt: TGTGCCAGCAGTTCGCATCGACAGGGGTCTGTTGATCAGCCCCAGCATTTT

d_gene: TRBD1
abundance: once
v_gene: TRBV18
j_gene: TRBJ1-2
CDR3aa: CASSTGTGGNNYGYTF
CDR3nt: TGTGCCAGCAGTACGGGGACAGGGGGAAATAACTATGGCTACACCTTC

d_gene: .
abundance: .
v_gene: TRBV6-4
j_gene: TRBJ2-6
CDR3aa: CASSEYSGANVLTF
CDR3nt: TGTGCCAGCAGTGAATACTCTGGGGCCAACGTCCTGACTTTC

d_gene: .
abundance: .
v_gene: TRBV12-3/TRBV12-4
j_gene: TRBJ2-5
CDR3aa: CASSPPPGETQYF
CDR3nt: TGTGCCAGCAGCCCACCTCCTGGTGAGACCCAGTACTTC

d_gene: .
abundance: .
v_gene: TRBV20-1
j_gene: TRBJ1-6
CDR3aa: CSARRPDFPDSPLHF
CDR3nt: TGCAGTGCGCGCCGACCGGACTTTCCCGATTCACCCCTCCACTTT

d_gene: .
abundance: few
v_gene: TRBV7-2
j_gene: TRBJ1-1
CDR3aa: CASTPHGHTEAFF
CDR3nt: TGTGCCAGCACCCCCCACGGGCATACTGAAGCTTTCTTT

d_gene: .
abundance: .
v_gene: TRBV6-5
j_gene: TRBJ1-2
CDR3aa: CASRLGLGIYGYTF
CDR3nt: TGTGCCAGCAGACTCGGACTGGGGATCTATGGCTACACCTTC

d_gene: TRBD1
abundance: few
v_gene: TRBV6-5
j_gene: TRBJ1-1
CDR3aa: CASSYTTGGTEAFF
CDR3nt: TGTGCCAGCAGTTATACGACAGGGGGCACTGAAGCTTTCTTT

d_gene: .
abundance: .
v_gene: TRBV6-1
j_gene: TRBJ2-5
CDR3aa: CASNKEVQETQYF
CDR3nt: TGTGCCAGCAACAAAGAGGTCCAAGAGACCCAGTACTTC

d_gene: .
abundance: few
v_gene: TRBV19
j_gene: TRBJ1-5
CDR3aa: CASSIERGRNQPQHF
CDR3nt: TGTGCCAGTAGTATAGAGAGAGGACGCAATCAGCCCCAGCATTTT

d_gene: TRBD2
abundance: few
v_gene: TRBV20-1
j_gene: TRBJ2-1
CDR3aa: CSARVREGLSNEQFF
CDR3nt: TGCAGTGCTAGAGTACGGGAGGGCCTCTCCAATGAGCAGTTCTTC